In its sample, the clone carrying this T cell receptor beta chain was seen once. What it binds is unknown. Excluded were patients having autoimmune disease history or systemic immunosuppression. Method: immunoSEQ multiplex PCR; TCRdb's copy keeps in-frame clones and lacks some. The sample holds about 96,000 clones, about four fifths seen once. This sample is part of a study of OX40 agonist ivuxolimab in advanced cancers. Study-level information: Recorded diagnoses for dose-escalation patients were hepatocellular carcinoma, melanoma, renal cell or head and neck cancer. Partial responses were achieved by three patients: one hepatocellular carcinoma, two cutaneous melanoma.

Points from the study as a whole: On average, CD8+ T cells showed a greater number of expanded clones than CD4+.

V was shortened by 1 base and J by 2 bases, with 3 bases between the two germline ends. Germline-derived CDR1 and CDR2 are SGHTA and FQGNSA. The CDR3 consists of 12 residues. The chain has TRBV7-2 and TRBJ2-7, with no clear D. The starting material was CD4+ or CD8+ T cells sorted from blood, obtained in a trial of the OX40 agonist ivuxolimab. The receptor's source is an adult with an advanced solid tumor such as melanoma, head and neck, liver or kidney cancer. The CDR3 protein is CASSLDTYEQYF. The DNA of the CDR3 is TGTGCCAGCAGCTTAGATACCTACGAGCAGTACTTC.